These 7 T cell receptor beta chains share one sample of origin, sequenced in a study of blood T cell repertoires in COVID-19. The table came from immunoSEQ multiplex PCR; TCRdb's copy has only in-frame clones and leaves some out. Among tens of thousands of clones listed, over 75% were seen once. Sequenced material: peripheral blood. Source of these receptors: a woman older than 75 with COVID-19, enrolled during active disease.

The chain links TRBV18 to TRBJ2-7, with D possibly TRBD2 on 6 matching bases. The CDR3 runs 12 residues. With 2 bases removed from V and 13 bases from J, the gap between germline ends came to 15 bases. Germline V gene sequence: CDR1 KGHSH, CDR2 LQKENI. The DNA for the CDR3 is TGTGCCAGCTCACCAATAGGTTTGGGACTTTACTTC. Amino acid sequence: CASSPIGLGLYF. The full variable domain, rest sourced from reference TRBV18 and TRBJ2-7, is NAGVMQNPRHLVRRRGQEARLRCSPMKGHSHVYWYRQLPEEGLKFMVYLQKENIIDESGMPKERFSAEFPKEGPSILRIQQVVRGDSAAYFCASSPIGLGLYFGPGTRLTVT.

CDR3: CASSVSSGGNNEQFF. The CDR3 nucleotides read TGTGCCAGCAGCGTCTCGAGCGGGGGAAACAATGAGCAGTTCTTC. The chain employs TRBV7-3 and TRBJ2-1; 8 positions match TRBD2. Germline-derived CDR1 and CDR2 are SGHTA and FQGTGA. The V gene end was trimmed by 5 bases and the J gene end by 5 bases; junction bases not matched to a gene: 8. The CDR3 totals 15 residues.

J is TRBJ2-3 and V is TRBV9, with TRBD2 matching over 8 bases. Trimming at V came to 4 bases and at J to 1 base, leaving 8 bases not matched to a gene. CDR1 is SGDLS, CDR2 YYNGEE, per germline. This CDR3 contains 16 residues. In DNA form, the CDR3 reads TGTGCCAGCAGCCTAGGGCTAGCGGGCCGCACAGATACGCAGTATTTT. Its protein is CASSLGLAGRTDTQYF.

This chain connects TRBV24-1 to TRBJ2-7; D perhaps matches TRBD1 (8 bases). The V gene's germline CDR1 is KGHDR and CDR2 SFDVKD. Between the trimmed V and J ends, which lost 7 bases and 2 bases, there was a span of 17 bases. This CDR3 has 15 residues. CDR3 in amino acids: CATSGGPTGAYEQYF. CDR3 DNA sequence: TGTGCCACCAGCGGGGGGCCGACAGGGGCCTACGAGCAGTACTTC.

The chain joins TRBV5-1 to TRBJ2-2; 7 bases agree with TRBD2. The germline CDR1 and CDR2 sequences are SGHRS and YFSETQ. The CDR3 sequence is 13 residues long. Trimming took 7 bases from V and 5 from J; bases not matched to a gene: 5. Written as DNA, the CDR3 is TGCGCCAGCGGGGGAGGGGAGACCGGGGAGCTGTTTTTT. Protein product: CASGGGETGELFF.

CDR3 loop: CASSQNPGTDTQYF. The CDR3 DNA reads as TGTGCCAGCTCCCAAAACCCGGGAACAGATACGCAGTATTTT. The chain couples TRBV18 to TRBJ2-3; a weak D match, TRBD2 (5 bases). V was clipped by 6 bases and J by 3 bases, with 13 bases between them. The CDR3 spans 14 residues. Germline loops: CDR1 KGHSH, CDR2 LQKENI. Full variable domain (rest looked up from reference TRBV18 and TRBJ2-3): NAGVMQNPRHLVRRRGQEARLRCSPMKGHSHVYWYRQLPEEGLKFMVYLQKENIIDESGMPKERFSAEFPKEGPSILRIQQVVRGDSAAYFCASSQNPGTDTQYFGPGTRLTVL.

The chain joins TRBV29-1 to TRBJ1-4; perhaps TRBD1 as D (5 bases). V lost 0 bases to trimming and J lost 8 bases, with 13 bases between them. The CDR3 totals 14 residues. Germline loops: CDR1 SQVTM, CDR2 ANQGSEA. The CDR3: CSVEEAVKGEKLFF. The DNA for the CDR3 is TGCAGCGTTGAAGAGGCGGTCAAGGGGGAAAAACTGTTTTTT. The full variable domain, rest sourced from reference TRBV29-1 and TRBJ1-4, is SAVISQKPSRDICQRGTSLTIQCQVDSQVTMMFWYRQQPGQSLTLIATANQGSEATYESGFVIDKFPISRPNLTFSTLTVSNMSPEDSSIYLCSVEEAVKGEKLFFGSGTQLSVL.